A single sample is the source of the 21 T cell receptor beta chains below, sequenced in a study of OX40 agonist ivuxolimab in advanced cancers. The repertoire was sequenced with immunoSEQ multiplex PCR; TCRdb's copy has only in-frame clones and lacks some. The repertoire consists of about 98,000 clones, with roughly 85% occurring once and the leading ten covering roughly 0.5%. The sequences come from CD4+ or CD8+ T cells sorted from blood, collected in a trial of the OX40 agonist ivuxolimab. These receptors were collected from an adult with an advanced solid tumor such as melanoma, head and neck, liver or kidney cancer.

The genes are TRBV11-2 and TRBJ1-3; D is possibly TRBD1 (6 bases). CDR3 size: 15 residues. V lost 3 bases and J 0 bases, leaving 9 bases between the germline ends. Germline loops: CDR1 SGHAT, CDR2 FQNNGV. This chain's CDR3 is CASSFDRFSGNTIYF. CDR3 in DNA: TGTGCCAGCAGCTTCGACAGGTTCTCTGGAAACACCATATATTTT. The variable domain in full, completed from reference TRBV11-2 and TRBJ1-3, reads EAGVAQSPRYKIIEKRQSVAFWCNPISGHATLYWYQQILGQGPKLLIQFQNNGVVDDSQLPKDRFSAERLKGVDSTLKIQPAKLEDSAVYLCASSFDRFSGNTIYFGEGSWLTVV.

This clone was observed a single time. The V gene is TRBV7-6, the J gene TRBJ2-1; D perhaps matches TRBD1 (6 bases). The germline V gene encodes CDR1 SGHVS and CDR2 FNYEAQ. This CDR3 has 14 amino acids. V shed 3 bases and J shed 5 bases, with 11 bases lying between them. CDR3 nucleotide sequence: TGTGCCAGCAGCTTGGTTGGGGGCCACAATGAGCAGTTCTTC. Encoded protein: CASSLVGGHNEQFF.

The V call is TRBV6-5, the J call TRBJ2-7, with TRBD1 identical over 10 bases. CDR1 and CDR2 from the germline V gene are MNHEY and SVGAGI. The ends lost 6 bases at V and 1 base at J; junction bases unmatched: 6. The CDR3 runs 15 residues. In DNA, the CDR3 is TGTGCCAGCAGAGAGGGACAGGGGAGGTCCTACGAGCAGTACTTC. It specifies CASREGQGRSYEQYF.

This sequence joins TRBV20-1 and TRBJ1-1; no firm D call. This CDR3 is built from 11 residues. Trimming cost V 3 bases and J 11 bases, with 13 bases left between them. The germline V gene has CDR1 DFQATT and CDR2 SNEGSKA (reference sequence). The CDR3 sequence is CSARPSGRAFF. CDR3 coding DNA: TGCAGTGCTAGGCCCAGCGGGAGGGCTTTCTTT.

This chain joins TRBV5-6 and TRBJ1-2; no definite D call. The V gene lost 4 bases and the J gene lost 7 bases, with 17 bases spanning the gap. Looked up from germline, CDR1 is SGHDT and CDR2 is YYEEEE. The CDR3 length is 14 residues. In DNA form, the CDR3 reads TGTGCCAGCAGCCTTCGGACTGTTGCGGGTGGCTACACCTTC. Translating gives CASSLRTVAGGYTF.

Worth noting for this clone: Different DNA sequences within this sample yield the same CDR3. V usage is TRBV5-6 and J usage is TRBJ1-5, with TRBD1 as a possible D gene (6 bases). The V gene's germline CDR1 is SGHDT and CDR2 YYEEEE. The CDR3 consists of 15 residues. The V gene lost 3 bases and the J gene lost 3 bases, with 13 bases spanning the gap. CDR3 protein: CASSYRETVNQPQHF. CDR3 DNA: TGTGCCAGCAGCTACAGGGAGACGGTCAATCAGCCCCAGCATTTT.

This chain uses TRBV7-9 with TRBJ2-5, with TRBD1 matching over 9 bases. The closer fit of TRBJ2-7 to the DNA end suggests the J call may be wrong. The germline V gene has CDR1 SEHNR and CDR2 FQNEAQ (reference sequence). The CDR3 is 14 amino acids. For the CDR3, the DNA is TGTGCCAGCAGCACACAGGGGGCAATCTACGAGCAGTACTTC. It translates to CASSTQGAIYEQYF.

The sample holds a few counts of this clone. The V and J genes are TRBV7-8 and TRBJ1-5, with a tentative D call TRBD1 (6 bases). Germline CDR1 reads SGHVS; CDR2 reads FQNEAQ. CDR3 length equals 15 residues. V gave up 5 bases and J gave up 3 bases, with 14 bases separating them. CDR3 amino acids: CASSVVGGYNQPQHF. The CDR3 DNA sequence: TGTGCCAGCAGCGTTGTTGGGGGCTACAATCAGCCCCAGCATTTT.

The chain combines TRBV20-1 with TRBJ1-2; the D is unclear. Germline V gives CDR1 DFQATT, CDR2 SNEGSKA (reference sequence). Trimming pared 8 bases from V and 10 bases from J, leaving 17 bases between. This CDR3 has 11 amino acids. CDR3 amino acids: CSYDQNPTYTF. The CDR3 DNA reads as TGCAGTTACGATCAGAACCCAACCTACACCTTC.

The V gene is TRBV27, the J gene TRBJ2-3, with 8 bases fitting TRBD2. The germline V gene has CDR1 MNHEY and CDR2 SMNVEV (reference sequence). With V trimmed by 6 bases and J by 2 bases, 10 bases remained unmatched. The CDR3 totals 16 residues. Here the CDR3 DNA reads TGTGCCAGCAGGGTTATTAGCGGGGCGAACACAGATACGCAGTATTTT. Protein product: CASRVISGANTDTQYF.

About this clone: No conserved phenylalanine or tryptophan ends this CDR3, so it is likely a read error. The chain couples TRBV10-3 to TRBJ1-6, with D unresolved. Germline lookup yields CDR1 ENHRY and CDR2 SYGVKD. The CDR3 length is 15 residues. Trimming pared 0 bases from V and 8 bases from J, leaving 11 bases between. CDR3 sequence: CAISESISPYSPLHL. Here the CDR3 DNA reads TGTGCCATCAGTGAGTCGATTTCGCCGTATTCACCCCTCCACCTT.

V gene TRBV6-6 combines with J gene TRBJ2-1; a possible D gene is TRBD1 (5 bases). Germline V lookup: CDR1 MNHNY, CDR2 SVGAGI (reference sequence). Trimming shortened V by 4 bases and J by 8 bases, and 6 bases separated the two germline ends. The CDR3 is made up of 11 amino acids. Written as DNA, the CDR3 is TGTGCCAGCAGTTCCAGGGATGAGCAGTTCTTC. Translated, it gives CASSSRDEQFF.

The chain joins TRBV11-2 to TRBJ2-2; 7 bases match TRBD1. V shed 5 bases, J shed 2 bases, and the junction held 5 bases outside the gene matches. The CDR3 loop spans 15 amino acids. Per germline, CDR1 SGHAT and CDR2 FQNNGV. CDR3 amino acids: CASSPRGRNTGELFF. The DNA for the CDR3 is TGTGCCAGCAGCCCCAGGGGGAGAAACACCGGGGAGCTGTTTTTT.

Written as DNA, the CDR3 is TGTGCCAGCAGTTTGTTTCAACAGGGGGCAAGATCCTACGAGCAGTACTTC. Amino acids: CASSLFQQGARSYEQYF. This rearrangement joins TRBV28 to TRBJ2-7; 9 nucleotides agree with TRBD1. Germline values: CDR1 MDHEN, CDR2 SYDVKM. V lost 3 bases to trimming and J lost 1 base; unmatched junction nucleotides: 10. The CDR3 loop spans 17 amino acids.

On this clone: The CDR3 does not end in the conserved phenylalanine or tryptophan, so this is likely a read error. The rearrangement links TRBV6-5 to TRBJ1-6; a possible D gene is TRBD1 (5 bases). The CDR3 covers 13 residues. Trimming shortened V by 5 bases and J by 7 bases, and 9 bases separated the two germline ends. Germline lookup yields CDR1 MNHEY and CDR2 SVGAGI. CDR3 protein: CASSQGLNSPLHL. CDR3 DNA: TGTGCCAGCAGTCAGGGACTAAATTCACCCCTCCACCTT.

The rearrangement links TRBV19 to TRBJ1-2; no clear D gene. CDR1 and CDR2 (germline): LNHDA, SQIVND (reference sequence). The CDR3 is made up of 14 amino acids. V lost 4 bases to trimming and J lost 6 bases, with 15 bases between them. The CDR3 region is CASSNERLFDGYTF. CDR3 in DNA: TGTGCCAGTAGTAATGAACGGTTATTCGATGGCTACACCTTC. The full variable domain, rest sourced from reference TRBV19 and TRBJ1-2, is DGGITQSPKYLFRKEGQNVTLSCEQNLNHDAMYWYRQDPGQGLRLIYYSQIVNDFQKGDIAEGYSVSREKKESFPLTVTSAQKNPTAFYLCASSNERLFDGYTFGSGTRLTVV.

In its sample, this clone is medium-sized. This chain uses TRBV2 with TRBJ2-7; D ambiguous. Germline CDR1 and CDR2: SNHLY and FYNNEI. Trimming took off 1 base at V and 3 bases at J, with 10 bases between the two ends. CDR3 size: 14 residues. CDR3 region: CASSEGSLSYEQYF. The CDR3 coding sequence is TGTGCCAGCAGTGAAGGCTCCCTAAGCTACGAGCAGTACTTC.

The chain is built from TRBV7-8 and TRBJ1-3, with D maybe TRBD1 (5 bases). V was pared by 2 bases and J by 7 bases, with 12 bases between. Per germline, CDR1 SGHVS and CDR2 FQNEAQ. The CDR3 is 14 residues long. The CDR3 here is CASSLFSAGNTIYF. The CDR3 DNA sequence: TGTGCCAGCAGCTTATTTTCAGCAGGGAACACCATATATTTT.

The chain employs TRBV10-3 and TRBJ1-4; the match to TRBD1 covers 8 bases. Germline-derived CDR1 and CDR2 are ENHRY and SYGVKD. J gave up 7 bases and V 8 bases, and 9 bases lay outside the gene matches. CDR3 length: 14 residues. DNA for the CDR3: TGTGCCATCCGACCGGGACAGGAGGTTGAAAAACTGTTTTTT. As protein: CAIRPGQEVEKLFF.

This clone was detected only a few times. The gene calls are TRBV7-2 and TRBJ1-5, with unresolved D. CDR1 and CDR2 from the germline V gene are SGHTA and FQGNSA. The V end was cut by 0 bases, the J end by 3 bases, with 3 bases between. The CDR3 is 13 residues long. The CDR3 is CASSLAPNQPQHF. The CDR3 nucleotides read TGTGCCAGCAGCTTAGCCCCCAATCAGCCCCAGCATTTT.

This rearrangement joins TRBV7-3 to TRBJ1-1, with TRBD1 as a possible D gene (5 bases). Germline V lookup: CDR1 SGHTA, CDR2 FQGTGA. With 0 bases removed from V and 6 bases from J, the gap between germline ends came to 17 bases. This CDR3 has 16 residues. The CDR3 sequence is CASSLTVSPGFSEAFF. The CDR3 DNA follows: TGTGCCAGCAGCTTAACGGTATCTCCAGGGTTCTCTGAAGCTTTCTTT.